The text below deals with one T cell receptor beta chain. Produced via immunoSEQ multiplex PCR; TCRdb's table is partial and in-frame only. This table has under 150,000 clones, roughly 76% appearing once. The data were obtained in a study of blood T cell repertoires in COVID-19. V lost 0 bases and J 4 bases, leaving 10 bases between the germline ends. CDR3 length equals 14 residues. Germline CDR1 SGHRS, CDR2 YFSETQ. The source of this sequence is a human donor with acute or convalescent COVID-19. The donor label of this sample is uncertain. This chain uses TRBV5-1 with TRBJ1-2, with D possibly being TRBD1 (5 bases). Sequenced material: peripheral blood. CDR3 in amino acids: CASSLATGGYGYTF. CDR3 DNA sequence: TGCGCCAGCAGCTTGGCAACGGGGGGCTATGGCTACACCTTC.